This entry is about one T cell receptor (beta chain). Germline assignment: CDR1 SGHTA and CDR2 FQGNSA. There are 16 residues in the CDR3. V gave up 3 bases and J gave up 3 bases; unmatched junction bases: 10. The data stem from a study of CD8+ T cells in alopecia areata. Following RNA extraction, reverse transcription yielded cDNA that acted as the sequencing template. Clones were read by immunoSEQ multiplex PCR, and TCRdb kept only the in-frame ones, dropping some. The table includes tens of thousands of clones, around half detected once. A handful of patients had their CD4+ cells sorted into CD25+CD127- cells. As part of sample collection, lesional scalp punch biopsies and peripheral blood were taken from alopecia areata patients.

The TCR was taken from a human donor with alopecia areata. Sequencing was carried out using CD4+ Tregs sorted from blood. The rearrangement links TRBV7-2 to TRBJ2-7; 8 nucleotides align to TRBD2. In nucleotides, the CDR3 is TGTGCCAGCAGCTTGGCGGGAGGCCAAACAGTCTACGAGCAGTACTTC. The encoded protein is CASSLAGGQTVYEQYF.